The clone carrying this T cell receptor (beta chain) has only a few counts. Reverse transcription of all isolated RNA meant that expressed TCRB transcripts were sequenced. TCRdb keeps only in-frame clones here, not all; method: immunoSEQ multiplex PCR. The sample shows 300,000 to 400,000 clones, roughly an eighth of them seen only once. This record comes from a study of beta chain features in type 1 diabetes. After removal of 4 bases from V and 10 bases from J, the junction contained 6 bases not matched to a gene. The CDR3 runs to 12 residues. The germline gives CDR1 LNHDA, CDR2 SQIVND (reference sequence).

This TCR derives from a man younger than 35 in good health. The rearrangement links TRBV19 to TRBJ1-1; 7 bases are a match to TRBD1. The sequencing sample was made of naive CD4+ T cells from blood. CDR3 coding DNA: TGTGCCAGTAGTACCTCGGGACAGACAGCTTTCTTT. This sequence encodes CASSTSGQTAFF. The whole variable domain, filled in from reference TRBV19 and TRBJ1-1, reads DGGITQSPKYLFRKEGQNVTLSCEQNLNHDAMYWYRQDPGQGLRLIYYSQIVNDFQKGDIAEGYSVSREKKESFPLTVTSAQKNPTAFYLCASSTSGQTAFFGQGTRLTVV.